Sequencing of this TCR beta chain was carried out in a study of cytomegalovirus exposure and HLA in healthy donors. Across the whole study: Early released data had tens of millions of unique TCRs, all coming from HLA-typed donors.

Unrecorded immune exposures were likely, despite nominal health at sampling. CDR3 size: 13 residues. From germline, CDR1 is SGHRS and CDR2 YFSETQ. Trimming took 7 bases from V and 7 from J; bases not matched to a gene: 7. As concerns this clone: No antigen is known for it.

The PCR contained 60 Vbeta and 13 Jbeta primers. Some clones are missing from TCRdb's copy, which holds only in-frame ones; the method was immunoSEQ multiplex PCR. The table includes 150,000 to 200,000 clones, around 62% detected once. Study-wide results and limits: The authors judged a highly shared variant cluster likely a sequencing artifact. The study labeled more than 150 TCR beta chains cytomegalovirus-associated.

What was sequenced was PBMCs. The chain has TRBV5-1 and TRBJ1-4; 7 nucleotides line up with TRBD1. The sequence derives from a man in his forties or fifties in good health and CMV-seronegative. CDR3 sequence reads: CASRTGAGEKLFF. CDR3 coding DNA: TGCGCCAGCCGTACAGGGGCCGGTGAAAAACTGTTTTTT.